The 6 T cell receptor beta chains reported below all come from one sample, sequenced in a study of a mutant IDH1 vaccine in newly diagnosed glioma (dated by TCRdb to the early 2020s). These receptors' targets are unknown. Library generation was performed with the immunoSEQ multiplex PCR assay. In TCRdb, the immuneACCESS table is reduced to in-frame sequences with V and J assigned. These tables do not hold every clone; where another copy was compared, an unresolved V gene accounts for under half, and the others remain unexplained. The sample records 25,000 to 35,000 clones, 89% of which are singletons. Roughly a fifth of the sample lies in the top ten. Explained via the paper, the time point label denotes: week 5, during vaccination. Each vaccine dose was 300 ug of a 20-mer mutant IDH1 peptide in Montanide, given subcutaneously with topical imiquimod. This specimen consisted of PBMCs, obtained from a glioma patient whose treatment included an IDH1 peptide vaccine. The receptors were sampled from a young man with glioma.

This chain links TRBV19 with TRBJ1-6; unclear D gene. The CDR3 has 14 residues. V was pared by 6 bases and J by 7 bases, with 13 bases between. In germline, CDR1 is LNHDA, CDR2 SQIVND (reference sequence). CDR3 sequence reads: CASRDLAGNSPLHF. For the CDR3, the DNA is TGTGCCAGTAGGGACCTGGCCGGCAATTCACCCCTCCACTTT.

The gene calls are TRBV19 and TRBJ1-1; D gene unclear. Germline-derived CDR1 and CDR2 are LNHDA and SQIVND (reference sequence). The CDR3 is 12 amino acids. V lost 6 bases and J lost 1, with 6 bases in between. The CDR3 loop is CASSHSNTEAFF. The DNA for the CDR3 is TGTGCCAGTAGCCACTCGAACACTGAAGCTTTCTTT.

The CDR3 nucleotides are TGTGCCAGCAGCCCGAGGGACAGGGGGAGTGAAGCTTTCTTT. Protein: CASSPRDRGSEAFF. V is TRBV5-4 and J is TRBJ1-1, with TRBD1 matching 11 bases. The junction had 6 bases not matched to a gene; V was cut back by 4 bases and J by 7 bases. The V gene's germline CDR1 is SGHNT and CDR2 YYREEE (reference sequence). The CDR3 is 14 residues long.

The chain employs TRBV30 and TRBJ1-1; D possibly corresponds to TRBD1 (5 bases). Per the germline V gene, CDR1 is GTSNPN and CDR2 is SVGIG (reference sequence). The CDR3 is made up of 12 amino acids. Trimming removed 5 bases at V and 0 bases at J, with 7 bases between. CDR3 sequence: CAWGDLNTEAFF. In nucleotides, the CDR3 is TGTGCCTGGGGGGACCTGAACACTGAAGCTTTCTTT.

The genes are TRBV30 and TRBJ1-5; 8 bases map to TRBD1. Germline CDR1 GTSNPN, CDR2 SVGIG (reference sequence). V was pared by 1 base and J by 7 bases, with 3 bases of the junction left unmatched. The CDR3 covers 13 residues. In DNA form, the CDR3 reads TGTGCCTGGAGTGGGGCAGGGGGCCAGCCCCAGCATTTT. Translating gives CAWSGAGGQPQHF.

The CDR3 nucleotides are TGTGCCAGCAGCTTGGGAGCGGGAGGGGGCAATGAGCAGTTCTTC. Protein sequence: CASSLGAGGGNEQFF. The genes are TRBV5-4 and TRBJ2-1; TRBD2 aligns across 10 bases. V was clipped by 0 bases and J by 6 bases; unmatched bases: 3. The CDR3 consists of 15 residues. Per the germline V gene, CDR1 is SGHNT and CDR2 is YYREEE (reference sequence).